The entry below describes one TCR beta chain. Its cognate antigen is unknown. These data belong to a study of cytomegalovirus exposure and HLA in healthy donors. General study results and limits: Cytomegalovirus-associated TCR beta chains were listed, numbering 150 to 200.

The CDR3 has 16 residues. CDR1 MGHDK and CDR2 SYGVNS come from the germline V gene. The germline V and J ends were trimmed by 3 bases and 7 bases, with 18 bases remaining between them. PCR amplification relied on 60 Vbeta primers (plus 13 Jbeta primers). TCRdb's copy holds only in-frame clones and misses some; the assay was immunoSEQ multiplex PCR. The sample consists of a few hundred thousand clones, 80% to 85% of them appearing once. The origin of this receptor is an older woman in good health and CMV-seropositive. The sequenced sample consisted of PBMCs. The chain joins TRBV25-1 to TRBJ1-4; a possible D gene is TRBD1 (6 bases). The CDR3 DNA reads as TGTGCCAGCAGTGATAGGGGGGGCCTAGGGGTTGAAAAACTGTTTTTT. As protein: CASSDRGGLGVEKLFF.